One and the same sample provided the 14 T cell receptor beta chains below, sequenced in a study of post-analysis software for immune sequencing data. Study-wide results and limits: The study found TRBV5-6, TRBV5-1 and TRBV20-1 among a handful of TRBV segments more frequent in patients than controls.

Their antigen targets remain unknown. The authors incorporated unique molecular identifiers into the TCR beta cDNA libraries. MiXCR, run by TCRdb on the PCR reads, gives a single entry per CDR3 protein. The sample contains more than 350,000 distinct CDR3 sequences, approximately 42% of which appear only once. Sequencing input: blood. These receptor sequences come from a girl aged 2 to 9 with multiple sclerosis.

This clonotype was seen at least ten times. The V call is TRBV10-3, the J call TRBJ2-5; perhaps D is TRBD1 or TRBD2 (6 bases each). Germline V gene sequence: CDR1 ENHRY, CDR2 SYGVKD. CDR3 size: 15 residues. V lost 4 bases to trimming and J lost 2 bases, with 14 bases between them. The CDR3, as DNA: TGTGCCATCAGTGCGCGGGACACCCCTCAAGAGACCCAGTACTTC. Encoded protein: CAISARDTPQETQYF.

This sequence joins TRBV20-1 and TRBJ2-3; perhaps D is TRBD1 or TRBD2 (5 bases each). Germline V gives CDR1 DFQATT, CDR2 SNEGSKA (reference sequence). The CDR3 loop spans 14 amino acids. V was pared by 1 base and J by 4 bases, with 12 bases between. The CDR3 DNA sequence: TGCAGTGCTAGAGTGGGGGTTGTATCAGATACGCAGTATTTT. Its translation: CSARVGVVSDTQYF.

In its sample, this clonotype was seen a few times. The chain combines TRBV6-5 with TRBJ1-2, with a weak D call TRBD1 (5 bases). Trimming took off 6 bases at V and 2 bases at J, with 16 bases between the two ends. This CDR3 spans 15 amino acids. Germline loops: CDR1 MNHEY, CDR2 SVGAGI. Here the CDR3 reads CASRQVTPENYGYTF. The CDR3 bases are TGTGCCAGCAGACAGGTCACCCCCGAAAACTATGGCTACACCTTC.

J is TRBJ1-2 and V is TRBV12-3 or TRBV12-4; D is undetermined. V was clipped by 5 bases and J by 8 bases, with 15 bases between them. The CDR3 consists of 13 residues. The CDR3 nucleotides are TGTGCCAGCAGTATCGAGGAATTTTCCGGCTACACCTTC. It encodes CASSIEEFSGYTF.

CDR3 region: CASSLAGGSADTQYF. CDR3 bases: TGTGCCAGCAGCTTAGCGGGAGGGTCCGCAGATACGCAGTATTTT. The chain has TRBV7-3 and TRBJ2-3, with TRBD2 identical over 9 bases. The CDR3 sequence is 15 residues long. Trimming removed 2 bases from V and 4 bases from J; junction bases left unmatched: 4. Germline loops: CDR1 SGHTA, CDR2 FQGTGA.

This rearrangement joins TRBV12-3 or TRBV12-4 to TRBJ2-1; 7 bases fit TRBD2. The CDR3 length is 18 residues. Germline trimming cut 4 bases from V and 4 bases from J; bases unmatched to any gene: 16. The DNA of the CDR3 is TGTGCCAGCAGTTGGTCGGCTAGCGGCCACCTTTTGTACAATGAGCAGTTCTTC. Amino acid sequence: CASSWSASGHLLYNEQFF.

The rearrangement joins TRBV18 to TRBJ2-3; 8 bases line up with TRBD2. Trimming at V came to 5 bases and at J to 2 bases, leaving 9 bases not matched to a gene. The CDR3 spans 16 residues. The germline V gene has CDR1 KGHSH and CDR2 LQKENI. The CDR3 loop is CASSASPGLATDTQYF. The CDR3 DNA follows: TGTGCCAGCTCAGCCTCCCCCGGACTAGCCACAGATACGCAGTATTTT.

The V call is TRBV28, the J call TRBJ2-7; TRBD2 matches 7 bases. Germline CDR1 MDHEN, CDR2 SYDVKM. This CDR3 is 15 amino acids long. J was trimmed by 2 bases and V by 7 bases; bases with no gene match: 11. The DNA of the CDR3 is TGTGCCAGCATCTTGGGGGGGGAAGGCGCCTACGAGCAGTACTTC. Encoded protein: CASILGGEGAYEQYF.

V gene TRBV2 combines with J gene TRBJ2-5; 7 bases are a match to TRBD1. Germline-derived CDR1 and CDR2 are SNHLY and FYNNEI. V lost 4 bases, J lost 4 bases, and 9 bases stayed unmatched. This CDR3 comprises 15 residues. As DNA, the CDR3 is TGTGCCAGCAGTGGTTCGCCCAACAGGGGAGAGACCCAGTACTTC. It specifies CASSGSPNRGETQYF.

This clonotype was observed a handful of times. CDR3 sequence reads: CASSPDRGHEQYF. Here the CDR3 DNA reads TGTGCCAGCAGTCCAGACAGGGGCCACGAGCAGTACTTC. The V and J genes are TRBV6-5 and TRBJ2-7, with 8 nucleotides matching TRBD1. This CDR3 is built from 13 residues. V shed 5 bases and J 5 bases; nucleotides not matched to a gene: 5. The V gene's germline CDR1 is MNHEY and CDR2 SVGAGI.

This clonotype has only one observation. Written as DNA, the CDR3 is TGTGCCAGCAGTTTGGGCGGAACTCTGAACACTGAAGCTTTCTTT. Protein: CASSLGGTLNTEAFF. The chain uses TRBV12-3 or TRBV12-4 and TRBJ1-1; no reliable D call. The CDR3 is 15 amino acids. V dropped 3 bases and J dropped 0 bases, with 11 bases sitting between them.

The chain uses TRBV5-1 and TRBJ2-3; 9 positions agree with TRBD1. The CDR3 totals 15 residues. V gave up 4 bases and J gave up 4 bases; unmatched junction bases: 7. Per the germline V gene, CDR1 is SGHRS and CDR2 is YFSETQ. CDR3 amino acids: CASSTQQGAADTQYF. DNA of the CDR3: TGCGCCAGCAGCACCCAACAGGGGGCGGCAGATACGCAGTATTTT.

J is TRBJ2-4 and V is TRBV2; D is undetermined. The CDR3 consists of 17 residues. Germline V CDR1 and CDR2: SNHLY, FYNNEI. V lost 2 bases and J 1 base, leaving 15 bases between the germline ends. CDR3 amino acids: CASSEWASDAAKNIQYF. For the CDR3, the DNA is TGTGCCAGCAGTGAATGGGCCTCGGATGCGGCCAAAAACATTCAGTACTTC.

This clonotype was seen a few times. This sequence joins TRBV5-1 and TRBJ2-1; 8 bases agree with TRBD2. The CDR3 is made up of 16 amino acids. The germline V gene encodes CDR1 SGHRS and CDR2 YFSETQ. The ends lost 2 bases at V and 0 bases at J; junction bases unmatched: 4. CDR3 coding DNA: TGCGCCAGCAGCTTAAGCGGGGGCCTCTCCTACAATGAGCAGTTCTTC. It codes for CASSLSGGLSYNEQFF. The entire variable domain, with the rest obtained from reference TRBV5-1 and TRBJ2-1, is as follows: KAGVTQTPRYLIKTRGQQVTLSCSPISGHRSVSWYQQTPGQGLQFLFEYFSETQRNKGNFPGRFSGRQFSNSRSEMNVSTLELGDSALYLCASSLSGGLSYNEQFFGPGTRLTVL.